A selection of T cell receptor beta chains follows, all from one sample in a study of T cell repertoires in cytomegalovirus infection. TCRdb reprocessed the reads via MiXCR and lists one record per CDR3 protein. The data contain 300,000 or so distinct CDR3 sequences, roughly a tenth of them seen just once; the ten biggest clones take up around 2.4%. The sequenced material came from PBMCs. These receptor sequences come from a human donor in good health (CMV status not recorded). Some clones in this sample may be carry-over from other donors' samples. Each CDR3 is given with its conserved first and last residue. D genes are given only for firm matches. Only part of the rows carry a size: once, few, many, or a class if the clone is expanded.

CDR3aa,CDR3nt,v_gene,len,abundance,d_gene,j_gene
CASSLGSGSSYNEQFF,TGTGCCAGCAGTTTAGGTAGCGGGAGCTCCTACAATGAGCAGTTCTTC,TRBV27,16,NA,TRBD2,TRBJ2-1
CASSPSGAVNEQYF,TGTGCCAGCTCACCTTCAGGGGCCGTGAACGAGCAGTACTTC,TRBV18,14,few,NA,TRBJ2-7
CASSLRGQGWNPGSEAFF,TGTGCCAGCAGCTTGCGTGGACAGGGGTGGAATCCGGGTTCTGAAGCTTTCTTT,TRBV5-5,18,many,TRBD1,TRBJ1-1
CASSPGQQGRSGYTF,TGTGCCAGCTCACCCGGACAGCAAGGGCGTAGTGGCTACACCTTC,TRBV18,15,few,NA,TRBJ1-2
CASSFRVKNSPLHF,TGTGCCAGCAGTTTCAGGGTTAAGAATTCACCCCTCCACTTT,TRBV28,14,many,NA,TRBJ1-6
CSARGGADVTDTQYF,TGCAGTGCTAGGGGGGGGGCGGATGTCACAGATACGCAGTATTTT,TRBV20-1,15,many,NA,TRBJ2-3
CASSLRLAGGTNEQFF,TGCGCCAGCAGCTTAAGACTAGCGGGGGGGACCAATGAGCAGTTCTTC,TRBV5-1,16,many,TRBD2,TRBJ2-1
CSARVDGGASYNEQFF,TGCAGTGCTAGAGTTGACGGGGGGGCTTCCTACAATGAGCAGTTCTTC,TRBV20-1,16,NA,TRBD2,TRBJ2-1
CASSDGGDTGELFF,TGTGCCAGCAGTGACGGGGGGGACACCGGGGAGCTGTTTTTT,TRBV6-4,14,many,TRBD2,TRBJ2-2
CASSPSGGNEQFF,TGTGCCAGCAGCCCTAGCGGGGGCAATGAGCAGTTCTTC,TRBV11-3,13,many,TRBD2,TRBJ2-1
CASSQESVMRGQETQYF,TGTGCCAGCAGCCAAGAAAGTGTAATGAGGGGCCAAGAGACCCAGTACTTC,TRBV4-2,17,many,NA,TRBJ2-5
CASSSLAYYGYTF,TGTGCCAGCAGTTCCCTTGCCTACTATGGCTACACCTTC,TRBV28,13,few,NA,TRBJ1-2
CASSVRGSNTGELFF,TGTGCCAGTAGTGTGCGTGGGAGTAACACCGGGGAGCTGTTTTTT,TRBV19,15,many,NA,TRBJ2-2
CASSAQGSPYNEQFF,TGTGCCAGTAGTGCACAGGGATCCCCCTACAATGAGCAGTTCTTC,TRBV19,15,NA,NA,TRBJ2-1
CASRLDNTEAFF,TGTGCCAGCAGACTGGACAACACTGAAGCTTTCTTT,TRBV7-9,12,many,NA,TRBJ1-1
CASRETSGGPNTGELFF,TGTGCCAGCAGGGAGACTAGCGGGGGACCGAACACCGGGGAGCTGTTTTTT,TRBV2,17,many,TRBD2,TRBJ2-2
CSVEVRGTEAFF,TGCAGCGTTGAAGTTAGGGGTACTGAAGCTTTCTTT,TRBV29-1,12,few,NA,TRBJ1-1
CASSSSGGYTDTQYF,TGTGCCAGCAGCTCGAGCGGGGGTTACACAGATACGCAGTATTTT,TRBV6-1,15,many,TRBD2,TRBJ2-3
CASRPAEGRAEAFF,TGTGCCAGCAGGCCCGCCGAGGGGCGCGCTGAAGCTTTCTTT,TRBV27,14,many,NA,TRBJ1-1
CATGRYNYGYTF,TGTGCCACCGGAAGGTATAACTATGGCTACACCTTC,TRBV27,12,NA,NA,TRBJ1-2
CASSSSRETQYF,TGTGCCAGCAGTTCTAGCAGGGAGACCCAGTACTTC,TRBV7-2,12,many,NA,TRBJ2-5
CSVRPGTGLTDTQYF,TGCAGCGTACGACCCGGGACAGGACTCACAGATACGCAGTATTTT,TRBV29-1,15,many,TRBD1,TRBJ2-3
CASSPDYDGYTF,TGCGCCAGCAGCCCCGACTACGATGGCTACACCTTC,TRBV5-1,12,NA,NA,TRBJ1-2
CSARDVAGGRGEQFF,TGCAGTGCTAGAGATGTAGCGGGCGGACGGGGTGAGCAGTTCTTC,TRBV20-1,15,many,TRBD2,TRBJ2-1
CASSSAGVYGYTF,TGTGCCAGCAGTTCGGCGGGGGTCTATGGCTACACCTTC,TRBV6-6,13,many,NA,TRBJ1-2
CASRSLPSTSGYTF,TGTGCCAGCAGAAGCCTCCCAAGTACCTCTGGCTACACCTTC,TRBV28,14,many,NA,TRBJ1-2
CASSLRTGRDTQYF,TGTGCCAGCAGCCTACGGACAGGGAGGGATACGCAGTATTTT,TRBV7-2,14,many,TRBD1,TRBJ2-3
CASSSYGNTEAFF,TGTGCCAGCAGCTCGTATGGAAACACTGAAGCTTTCTTT,TRBV7-9,13,many,NA,TRBJ1-1
CSASQTSGGFGETQYF,TGCAGTGCTAGCCAGACTAGCGGGGGTTTCGGAGAGACCCAGTACTTC,TRBV20-1,16,many,TRBD2,TRBJ2-5
CASSDQGAYYGYTF,TGTGCCAGTAGTGACCAGGGGGCCTACTATGGCTACACCTTC,TRBV19,14,few,TRBD1,TRBJ1-2
CASSLLSPWTGGYNEQFF,TGTGCCAGTAGTCTTCTGAGTCCCTGGACAGGGGGGTACAATGAGCAGTTCTTC,TRBV19,18,NA,TRBD1,TRBJ2-1
CACRGSGANVLTF,TGTGCCTGTCGCGGCTCTGGGGCCAACGTCCTGACTTTC,TRBV6-1,13,many,NA,TRBJ2-6
CASSETQANYGYTF,TGTGCCAGCTCAGAGACACAAGCTAACTATGGCTACACCTTC,TRBV18,14,many,NA,TRBJ1-2
CSVHGRMNTEAFF,TGCAGCGTCCACGGCAGGATGAACACTGAAGCTTTCTTT,TRBV29-1,13,NA,NA,TRBJ1-1
CASSRDAGNTIYF,TGTGCCAGCAGTCGGGACGCCGGAAACACCATATATTTT,TRBV12-3/TRBV12-4,13,few,NA,TRBJ1-3
CSARERSKASYGYTF,TGCAGTGCTAGAGAAAGGAGTAAAGCAAGCTATGGCTACACCTTC,TRBV20-1,15,NA,NA,TRBJ1-2
CASSYSREGAYGYTF,TGTGCCAGCAGTTACTCGAGAGAGGGGGCTTATGGCTACACCTTC,TRBV6-5,15,many,TRBD1,TRBJ1-2
CSIDGGNTEAFF,TGCAGCATTGACGGGGGAAACACTGAAGCTTTCTTT,TRBV29-1,12,many,NA,TRBJ1-1
CASSLLGGTGNQPQHF,TGTGCCAGCAGTTTATTAGGAGGGACAGGGAATCAGCCCCAGCATTTT,TRBV28,16,many,TRBD1,TRBJ1-5
CASSRTGGASEAFF,TGTGCCAGTAGCCGGACAGGGGGCGCCTCTGAAGCTTTCTTT,TRBV19,14,few,TRBD1,TRBJ1-1
CSARISGATYGYTF,TGCAGTGCTAGGATTTCAGGGGCGACCTATGGCTACACCTTC,TRBV20-1,14,many,NA,TRBJ1-2
CAIIRWEGPGLTDTQYF,TGTGCCATCATACGCTGGGAGGGGCCCGGACTCACAGATACGCAGTATTTT,TRBV10-3,17,many,TRBD2,TRBJ2-3